The 14 T cell receptor beta chains below come from one sample, sequenced in a study of human T cells and chemical hapten exposure (dated by TCRdb to about 2021). Receptor amplification or capture employed RACE. The run used a NextSeq 500. Using fastp at Q25 and MiXCR, TCRdb reprocessed the public reads and kept productive beta chains. For every CDR3 protein sequence, its rows merge into one entry that carries the most common genes and DNA. The sample table shows about 190,000 distinct CDR3 sequences, and more than 20% are seen once. 2% to 2.5% of the sample comes from the top ten. The intended sense of this specimen's time point label: patch test 3, about 24 weeks after DPC sensitization. Read against the paper, the sample's treatment or condition label means: therapeutic diphenylcyclopropenone sensitization with weekly scalp DPC. Sample: whole blood, taken in connection with sensitization to the hapten diphenylcyclopropenone (DPC). The receptors were sampled from a woman aged 40 to 50 with alopecia areata. Some clones in this sample may be carry-over from other donors' samples.

This clonotype has more than one count but fewer than ten. The V and J genes are TRBV6-2 or TRBV6-3 and TRBJ1-1, with D tentatively TRBD1 (6 bases). CDR1 and CDR2 (germline): MNHEY, SVGEGT. The CDR3 covers 13 residues. V lost 4 bases and J 3 bases, leaving 9 bases between the germline ends. This CDR3 is CASSSGQYTEAFF. The CDR3 DNA is TGTGCCAGCAGTTCCGGACAGTACACTGAAGCTTTCTTT.

This clonotype was observed at least ten times. This rearrangement joins TRBV27 to TRBJ1-2; 7 bases fit TRBD1. Trimming removed 2 bases from V and 4 bases from J; junction bases left unmatched: 4. The CDR3 has 14 amino acids. Germline V lookup: CDR1 MNHEY, CDR2 SMNVEV (reference sequence). The CDR3 loop is CASSLGGQTYGYTF. CDR3 sequence (DNA): TGTGCCAGCAGTTTAGGGGGACAGACCTATGGCTACACCTTC.

This rearrangement joins TRBV9 to TRBJ2-3; 8 bases agree with TRBD2. CDR1 is SGDLS, CDR2 YYNGEE, per germline. Unmatched junction bases numbered 10, after V lost 4 bases and J lost 0 bases. This CDR3 has 17 residues. Written as DNA, the CDR3 is TGTGCCAGCAGCCCTTTCGGGGGGGGAACTAGCACAGATACGCAGTATTTT. Amino acid sequence: CASSPFGGGTSTDTQYF.

The CDR3 bases are TGCAGCGTTGAGGGATTGGCCGGGGAGCTGTTTTTT. It is translated as CSVEGLAGELFF. The chain has TRBV29-1 and TRBJ2-2; D unclear. Per germline, CDR1 SQVTM and CDR2 ANQGSEA. The V end was cut by 3 bases, the J end by 6 bases, with 8 bases between. The CDR3 contains 12 residues.

The chain recombines TRBV6-5 with TRBJ2-5; TRBD2 is a possible D gene (6 bases). Trimming removed 9 bases from V and 1 base from J, with 15 bases in between. Per the germline V gene, CDR1 is MNHEY and CDR2 is SVGAGI. The CDR3 totals 14 residues. DNA for the CDR3: TGTGCCAGTGGGGGGACCTCTACCCAAGAGACCCAGTACTTC. This translates into CASGGTSTQETQYF.

The chain has TRBV20-1 and TRBJ2-7; 9 nucleotides align to TRBD2. The CDR3 contains 15 residues. CDR1 and CDR2 (germline): DFQATT, SNEGSKA (reference sequence). After removal of 1 base from V and 4 bases from J, the junction contained 8 bases not matched to a gene. In DNA form, the CDR3 reads TGCAGTGCTAGAGGAGTAGCGGGAGAAACTTACGAGCAGTACTTC. Its protein is CSARGVAGETYEQYF.

The chain combines TRBV27 with TRBJ2-1, with TRBD2 matching over 11 bases. CDR1 and CDR2 (germline): MNHEY, SMNVEV (reference sequence). After removal of 5 bases from V and 8 bases from J, the junction contained 23 bases not matched to a gene. CDR3 length equals 20 residues. As DNA, the CDR3 is TGTGCCAGCAGTCCCCTAGGGTATAGCGGGAGGGCCTCGAACGTTGATGAGCAGTTCTTC. It is translated as CASSPLGYSGRASNVDEQFF.

This clonotype was observed a few times. This chain links TRBV18 with TRBJ2-3; perhaps TRBD1 as D (5 bases). The CDR3 has 15 amino acids. Looked up from germline, CDR1 is KGHSH and CDR2 is LQKENI. V lost 2 bases to trimming and J lost 0 bases, with 9 bases between them. CDR3 sequence: CASSPMAGSTDTQYF. The CDR3 bases are TGTGCCAGCTCACCAATGGCAGGGAGCACAGATACGCAGTATTTT.

This clonotype appeared a few times. V usage is TRBV3-1 and J usage is TRBJ1-4; D gene uncertain. Germline values: CDR1 LGHDT, CDR2 YNNKEL (reference sequence). The CDR3 is 15 amino acids. V shed 2 bases and J shed 4 bases, with 11 bases lying between them. CDR3 in DNA: TGTGCCAGCAGCCAACGGGGTAGTTTTAATGAAAAACTGTTTTTT. Translation: CASSQRGSFNEKLFF.

This clonotype was detected a few times. CDR3 region: CAISGTSGRSNEQFF. DNA for the CDR3: TGTGCCATCAGCGGCACTAGCGGGAGAAGTAATGAGCAGTTCTTC. The V gene is TRBV10-3, the J gene TRBJ2-1, with 11 positions matching TRBD2. The CDR3 covers 15 residues. Unmatched junction bases numbered 8, after V lost 6 bases and J lost 7 bases. The germline gives CDR1 ENHRY, CDR2 SYGVKD.

At least ten counts were recorded for this clonotype. The J gene is TRBJ1-1, the V gene TRBV20-1; the D is unclear. V lost 4 bases and J lost 0, with 6 bases in between. The CDR3 sequence is 12 residues long. In germline, CDR1 is DFQATT, CDR2 SNEGSKA (reference sequence). The CDR3 DNA is TGCAGTGCTACTGGGGTGAACACTGAAGCTTTCTTT. Protein sequence: CSATGVNTEAFF.

This rearrangement joins TRBV4-3 to TRBJ2-3; D call uncertain. The CDR3 totals 15 residues. V was trimmed by 4 bases and J by 0 bases, leaving 11 bases between them. Looked up from germline, CDR1 is LGHNA and CDR2 is YSLEER. DNA for the CDR3: TGCGCCAGCAGCCGTATGCTAGTGAGCACAGATACGCAGTATTTT. It translates to CASSRMLVSTDTQYF.

The gene calls are TRBV20-1 and TRBJ2-5; 14 bases are shared with TRBD2. With V trimmed by 3 bases and J by 2 bases, 14 bases remained unmatched. CDR3 size: 19 residues. Germline loops: CDR1 DFQATT, CDR2 SNEGSKA (reference sequence). CDR3 protein: CSARGGLAGGRLDQETQYF. CDR3 nucleotide sequence: TGCAGTGCTAGGGGAGGACTAGCGGGAGGCCGCCTTGATCAAGAGACCCAGTACTTC.

This clonotype was picked up a small number of times. V and J are TRBV7-9 and TRBJ2-7, with TRBD1 identical over 7 bases. There are 15 residues in the CDR3. Germline V gene sequence: CDR1 SEHNR, CDR2 FQNEAQ (reference sequence). V shed 5 bases and J 1 base; nucleotides not matched to a gene: 8. The DNA for the CDR3 is TGTGCCAGCAGCCTTCGACAGGGCCCTTCCTACGAGCAGTACTTC. Translating gives CASSLRQGPSYEQYF. Full variable domain (rest looked up from reference TRBV7-9 and TRBJ2-7): DTGVSQNPRHKITKRGQNVTFRCDPISEHNRLYWYRQTLGQGPEFLTYFQNEAQLEKSRLLSDRFSAERPKGSFSTLEIQRTEQGDSAMYLCASSLRQGPSYEQYFGPGTRLTVT.